This TCR beta chain emerged from a study of OX40 agonist ivuxolimab in advanced cancers. TCRdb keeps only in-frame clones here, not all; method: immunoSEQ multiplex PCR. The sample has around 64,000 clones, more than 80% seen once. CDR1 and CDR2 from the germline V gene are GTSNPN and SVGIG (reference sequence). The CDR3 totals 13 residues. Germline trimming cut 1 base from V and 4 bases from J; bases unmatched to any gene: 3. Patients who had autoimmune disease history or got systemic immunosuppression were left out. This chain links TRBV30 with TRBJ1-1; 7 nucleotides align to TRBD1. The starting material was CD4+ or CD8+ T cells sorted from blood, obtained in a trial of the OX40 agonist ivuxolimab. The sequence was collected from an adult with an advanced solid tumor such as melanoma, head and neck, liver or kidney cancer. CDR3 protein: CAWSGDSGTEAFF. The CDR3 DNA sequence: TGTGCCTGGAGTGGGGACAGCGGCACTGAAGCTTTCTTT.